This TCR beta chain derives from a study of shared clonotypes between healthy human individuals (TCRdb year 2020). About the full investigation: Two women and a few men aged 18 to 49 years were included in the cohort. For each donor, CD4 naive and CD4 memory were each run on three plates, CD8 naive on two plates, and CD8 memory on one plate. The study deeply sequenced blood TCR repertoires of roughly five healthy adults to estimate repertoire size and the extent of clonotype sharing between individuals. To increase sequencing depth and limit assay-specific biases, TCR repertoire library preparation and sequencing were carried out by different laboratories using diverse techniques. Leukapheresis yielded between about 0.9 and 8.9 billion PBMCs per donor. Overall results and qualifications from the work: Naive subsets generally had larger estimated clonotype richness than memory subsets. Clonotypes shared by all four sorted-subset donors showed higher generation probabilities than non-shared clonotypes. The genetic and exposure-history diversity represented was limited by the small number of donors. Sampling was restricted to blood, and TCR repertoires in tissues likely differ from the TCR repertoires found in blood. Incomplete sequencing was indicated by rarefaction of sorted-subset datasets, despite the large sequencing depth. Across a handful of donors, about 5% of naive CD4, around 3.3% of naive CD8, approximately 2.5% of memory CD4, and about 0.44% of memory CD8 clonotypes were shared. Pairwise subsampling led to the expectation that sequencing depth would affect the degree of clonotype sharing among donors.

From cysteine to phenylalanine, the CDR3 is 16 amino acids long. Kept here is only the CDR3 DNA, which spans 48 bases and is read in frame from base 1. The germline ends are 17 bases apart after V is trimmed by 4 bases and J by 1 base. Reading the germline V gene gives CDR1 MDHEN and CDR2 SYDVKM. Worth noting for this clone: Its antigen has not been determined. Nothing much larger sits one base from this clone, and base qualities are not available.

CD8 naive samples consisted of CD45RO-negative cells that were positively selected for CCR7, yielding a CD45RA+CCR7+ population without TemRA cells. Healthy HIV-negative adults with no recently reported acute infections or vaccinations were included as donors. Every donor was a Caucasian adult living in Nashville, Tennessee, USA. Blood was obtained by leukapheresis, after which PBMCs were separated by Ficoll-Histopaque density gradient centrifugation and cryopreserved in liquid nitrogen vapor phase. Analytical flow cytometry was used to check the purity and quantity of every magnetically sorted T cell population. From each sorted fraction, genomic DNA was isolated and quantified by UV absorbance on a Nanodrop 2000c. Using the deep immunoSEQ assay, multiplex PCR amplified TCR CDR3 regions from genomic DNA. Genomic DNA extracted from each cell subset was distributed evenly over all wells of several immunoSEQ 96-well plates, and each plate served as one replicate. Each replicate PCR for sorted subsets received about 220 ng genomic DNA, equal to roughly 30,000 T cell genomes. Purified libraries were measured with a Qubit 3.0 fluorometer, size-checked on a Bioanalyzer 2100, and measured again with the KAPA Library Quantification kit. Every immunoSEQ 96-well plate was sequenced on a separate single-read 150-cycle Illumina NextSeq 550 flow cell. In the paper's pipeline: The immunoSEQ output contained only junctional sequences without quality scores, so filtering could not match that applied to full-length reads. Sequences were annotated with PyIR, a Python wrapper for IgBLAST v1.9, using IMGT germline references to assign V/J genes and CDR3. Reads with weak V/J assignments (E-value above 1e-6), missing CDR3, stop codons, out-of-frame junctions, or ambiguous translated residues were removed. V3J clonotypes were defined as sequences sharing an identical inferred V gene, J gene, and CDR3 amino acid sequence. Percentage overlap between repertoires was calculated by dividing the number of shared unique clonotypes by the size of the smaller repertoire. Three approaches were used to assess repertoire richness: RTK rarefaction, the Chao1 estimator, and Recon v2.1 estimates of unobserved clonotypes. Generation probabilities for all TCRbeta clonotypes obtained by the gDNA method from a few donors were computed using OLGA. Held by TCRdb, this immuneACCESS table contains in-frame sequences only and omits some clones. Under half of the omission traces to an unresolved V gene where checked; the cause of the rest is unknown. For V, J and clone size, that table is used; D and trimming come from the DNA. Within this sample are millions of clones, with under 95% of them counted one time only. In total, the top ten clones hold more than 1.5% of the sample.

The chain couples TRBV28 to TRBJ2-7, with the D gene tentatively TRBD1 or TRBD2, based on 7 matching bases in each. The sequence was obtained from a man aged 18 to 29 in good health. Some clones in this sample may be carry-over from other donors' samples. The sequencing input was naive CD8+ T cells from PBMCs. The intended sense of this specimen's cell subset or site label: CD45RA+CCR7+. CDR3 loop: CASSSAWEGQSYEQYF. The DNA reads TGTGCCAGCAGTTCCGCCTGGGAGGGACAGTCCTACGAGCAGTACTTC.